Each of the 11 T cell receptor beta chains below was sequenced from the same sample in a study of T-cell reconstitution after alpha-beta-depleted transplantation in children. TCRbeta library preparation incorporated unique molecular identifiers. TCRdb itself ran the PCR reads through MiXCR, one entry per CDR3 protein. The table lists 450,000 to 600,000 distinct CDR3 sequences, around 13% of them singletons. The sequencing used PBMCs, mostly from graft donor cells, collected 360 days after TCRalphabeta/CD19-depleted stem cell transplant. The receptors here all came from a male patient younger than 18 who had a stem cell transplant for acute myeloid leukemia, so the T cells may come from the graft donor.

V gene TRBV11-2 combines with J gene TRBJ2-1; D remains ambiguous. Germline CDR1 is SGHAT and CDR2 is FQNNGV. The CDR3 sequence is 20 residues long. Trimming pared 5 bases from V and 0 bases from J, leaving 26 bases between. The CDR3 region is CASSDPLTLLSRRSYNEQFF. CDR3 DNA sequence: TGTGCCAGCAGCGATCCTCTAACTCTTCTCTCGCGGCGCTCCTACAATGAGCAGTTCTTC.

The chain joins TRBV29-1 to TRBJ1-2; D gene ambiguous. V gave up 4 bases and J gave up 7 bases, with 4 bases separating them. Germline-derived CDR1 and CDR2 are SQVTM and ANQGSEA. The CDR3 spans 9 residues. In DNA form, the CDR3 reads TGCAGCGTTGGGAGTGGCTACACCTTC. It translates to CSVGSGYTF.

This clonotype was seen more than once but under ten times. The rearrangement links TRBV7-2 to TRBJ1-2, with TRBD1 identical over 12 bases. This CDR3 has 14 residues. Germline lookup yields CDR1 SGHTA and CDR2 FQGNSA. V gave up 5 bases and J gave up 7 bases; unmatched junction bases: 5. CDR3 DNA: TGTGCCAGCAGCCCCGGGACAGGGGGCTCTGGCTACACCTTC. Its protein product is CASSPGTGGSGYTF.

V usage is TRBV12-3 or TRBV12-4 and J usage is TRBJ2-7, with TRBD1 identical over 9 bases. The CDR3 runs 17 residues. Losses at the gene ends were 5 bases for V and 0 bases for J; bases not matched to a gene: 11. The CDR3 DNA sequence: TGTGCCAGCAGTCGACAACAGGGGGCGCTTATCTCCTACGAGCAGTACTTC. Its protein is CASSRQQGALISYEQYF.

This clonotype occurred a few times. The chain combines TRBV28 with TRBJ2-2; D gene unclear. The CDR3 sequence is 17 residues long. CDR1 is MDHEN, CDR2 SYDVKM, per germline. Trimming pared 6 bases from V and 2 bases from J, leaving 19 bases between. This CDR3 is CASSRVDAARNTGELFF. The CDR3, as DNA: TGTGCCAGCAGCCGCGTGGACGCCGCCCGAAACACCGGGGAGCTGTTTTTT.

In regard to this clonotype: This clone may be a read error of a much larger clone one base away. The V gene is TRBV20-1, the J gene TRBJ2-1, with 9 nucleotides matching TRBD2. Per germline, CDR1 DFQATT and CDR2 SNEGSKA (reference sequence). The CDR3 consists of 16 residues. Here the CDR3 reads CSARSPAGGTYDEQFF. The CDR3 region has the DNA TGCAGTGCTAGATCCCCAGCGGGAGGTACCTACGATGAGCAGTTCTTC.

The chain is built from TRBV7-2 and TRBJ2-7, with 7 bases aligning to TRBD2. The trim removed 4 bases at V and 4 bases at J, leaving 10 bases unmatched. Germline loops: CDR1 SGHTA, CDR2 FQGNSA. The CDR3 spans 15 residues. Here the CDR3 DNA reads TGTGCCAGCAGCTCTCAAAGCGGGATAGAATACGAGCAGTACTTC. This translates into CASSSQSGIEYEQYF.

The chain couples TRBV7-8 to TRBJ2-1; 7 bases align to TRBD1. Trimming at V came to 8 bases and at J to 5 bases, leaving 3 bases not matched to a gene. CDR1 SGHVS and CDR2 FQNEAQ come from the germline V gene. The CDR3 loop spans 12 amino acids. CDR3 coding DNA: TGTGCCAGCGGGCAGGGGGACAATGAGCAGTTCTTC. Protein: CASGQGDNEQFF.

This clonotype is medium-sized (0.01 to 0.1%) within its sample. The rearrangement uses TRBV7-9 and TRBJ2-7, with TRBD2 identical over 12 bases. This CDR3 region has 20 residues. Germline CDR1 and CDR2: SEHNR and FQNEAQ (reference sequence). The J segment lost 0 bases and the V segment lost 1 base, leaving 13 bases of the junction unmatched. This chain's CDR3 is CASSLDFETSGSPSSYEQYF. Here the CDR3 DNA reads TGTGCCAGCAGCTTAGACTTCGAGACTAGCGGGAGTCCTAGCTCCTACGAGCAGTACTTC.

In this sample, this clonotype turned up many times. The V and J genes are TRBV7-2 and TRBJ2-5, with D maybe TRBD2 (5 bases). V was cut by 1 base and J by 4 bases, with 7 bases left in between. CDR1 and CDR2 (germline): SGHTA, FQGNSA. This CDR3 spans 13 amino acids. The chain's CDR3 is CASSLEAGETQYF. The CDR3 DNA follows: TGTGCCAGCAGCTTAGAGGCGGGAGAGACCCAGTACTTC.

This clonotype has a count of ten or more. The rearrangement joins TRBV7-9 to TRBJ2-7; 8 bases map to TRBD2. Per the germline V gene, CDR1 is SEHNR and CDR2 is FQNEAQ (reference sequence). J lost 2 bases, V lost 1 base, and 4 bases had no gene match. This CDR3 spans 15 amino acids. CDR3 coding DNA: TGTGCCAGCAGCTTAGTGCGGGGGGCCCCCTACGAGCAGTACTTC. Encoded protein: CASSLVRGAPYEQYF.